Below, 12 T cell receptor beta chains from the same sample are listed, as sequenced in a study of PD-1 blockade in classical Hodgkin lymphoma. Brentuximab vedotin exposure varied among the patients, all of whom had relapsed after autologous stem cell transplantation. This table comes from immunoSEQ multiplex PCR, and its TCRdb copy is limited to in-frame clones, with some not included. The sample holds over 90,000 clones, 75% to 90% seen once. The specimen comprised peripheral blood mononuclear cells (PBMCs), sampled before the second cycle of nivolumab. The receptors stem from a human donor with classical Hodgkin lymphoma.

This clone was counted once. The V call is TRBV5-6, the J call TRBJ2-3; D is ambiguous. The CDR3 consists of 14 residues. In germline, CDR1 is SGHDT, CDR2 YYEEEE. Trimming left V 0 bases short and J 4 bases short, with 9 bases between. The CDR3 is CASSLGDSPDTQYF. For the CDR3, the DNA is TGTGCCAGCAGCTTGGGGGATTCACCAGATACGCAGTATTTT. Variable domain in full (rest from reference TRBV5-6 and TRBJ2-3): DAGVTQSPTHLIKTRGQQVTLRCSPKSGHDTVSWYQQALGQGPQFIFQYYEEEERQRGNFPDRFSGHQFPNYSSELNVNALLLGDSALYLCASSLGDSPDTQYFGPGTRLTVL.

The chain uses TRBV4-1 and TRBJ2-1; 7 bases are shared with TRBD2. V gave up 5 bases and J gave up 2 bases; unmatched junction bases: 9. CDR1 MGHRA and CDR2 YSYEKL come from the germline V gene. CDR3 length equals 16 residues. CDR3 residues: CASSKILAPTYNEQFF. CDR3 DNA: TGCGCCAGCAGCAAAATACTAGCGCCAACCTACAATGAGCAGTTCTTC.

The CDR3 sequence is CASRTLDWDTIYF. CDR3 nucleotide sequence: TGTGCCAGCAGAACCCTTGATTGGGACACCATATATTTT. This chain uses TRBV27 with TRBJ1-3; D remains ambiguous. The V end lost 6 bases, the J end lost 8 bases, and 14 bases lay between the germline ends. Germline V gives CDR1 MNHEY, CDR2 SMNVEV (reference sequence). The CDR3 is made up of 13 amino acids.

The chain carries TRBV6-4 and TRBJ1-1; D not resolved. The germline CDR1 and CDR2 sequences are MRHNA and SNTAGT. Trimming took off 3 bases at V and 4 bases at J, with 9 bases between the two ends. The CDR3 is 13 amino acids. The chain's CDR3 is CASSETETTEAFF. The DNA of the CDR3 is TGTGCCAGCAGTGAGACGGAGACCACTGAAGCTTTCTTT.

The chain joins TRBV7-6 to TRBJ2-7, with D maybe TRBD2 (6 bases). V was shortened by 1 base and J by 3 bases, with 10 bases between the two germline ends. The CDR3 loop spans 14 amino acids. Germline CDR1 SGHVS, CDR2 FNYEAQ. CDR3 nucleotide sequence: TGTGCCAGCAGCTTAGACGGGGGTCACTACGAGCAGTACTTC. Its protein product is CASSLDGGHYEQYF.

The chain uses TRBV5-6 and TRBJ1-3; D not certain. CDR1 and CDR2 from the germline V gene are SGHDT and YYEEEE. The CDR3 spans 14 residues. Trimming took 4 bases from V and 0 from J, leaving 8 bases between them. The DNA for the CDR3 is TGTGCCAGCAGCCGAGAGCTCTCTGGAAACACCATATATTTT. Protein sequence: CASSRELSGNTIYF.

Details on this clone: The junction departs from the called germline gene at one end, perhaps through a read error. The chain carries TRBV7-7 and TRBJ2-5, with D unresolved. The CDR3 is made up of 13 amino acids. Germline-derived CDR1 and CDR2 are SSHAT and FNYEAQ (reference sequence). The CDR3 sequence: CASSLLGVETQYF. CDR3 nucleotides: TGTGCTAGCAGCTTACTGGGTGTGGAGACCCAGTACTTC.

There are a few counts of this clone. The genes are TRBV28 and TRBJ2-7; D is perhaps TRBD2 (7 bases). The CDR3 loop spans 15 amino acids. Germline V gene data show CDR1 as MDHEN and CDR2 as SYDVKM. The V end was cut by 3 bases, the J end by 3 bases, with 15 bases between. The CDR3 DNA is TGTGCCAGCAGTTTGCGCATAGGGGGGGTCTACGAGCAGTACTTC. As protein: CASSLRIGGVYEQYF.

V and J are TRBV7-2 and TRBJ1-3; the D gene is possibly TRBD1 (5 bases). Germline CDR1 is SGHTA and CDR2 is FQGNSA. This CDR3 has 15 amino acids. V was shortened by 1 base and J by 7 bases, with 14 bases between the two germline ends. CDR3 sequence: CASSLDGQTGNTIYF. The CDR3 DNA reads as TGTGCCAGCAGCTTAGATGGACAAACCGGGAACACCATATATTTT.

With respect to this clone: A junction end diverges from the germline sequence, so it may reflect a read error. The chain has TRBV6-1 and TRBJ2-7; D not certain. The CDR3 loop spans 8 amino acids. Germline CDR1 is MNHNS and CDR2 is SASEGT. The CDR3 bases are TGTGCCAGCAGTGCCCTGGAATTC. This encodes CASSALEF.

This chain joins TRBV7-2 and TRBJ1-6; D perhaps matches TRBD1 (6 bases). Trimming took 1 base from V and 4 from J, leaving 20 bases between them. The CDR3 is 19 amino acids. From germline, CDR1 is SGHTA and CDR2 FQGNSA. The CDR3 sequence is CASSLGGGGGGPYNSPLHF. For the CDR3, the DNA is TGTGCCAGCAGCTTAGGAGGAGGGGGGGGAGGCCCTTATAATTCACCCCTCCACTTT.

V usage is TRBV7-2 and J usage is TRBJ2-2; D not certain. This CDR3 spans 15 amino acids. Trimming cost V 4 bases and J 1 base, with 10 bases left between them. Germline CDR1 reads SGHTA; CDR2 reads FQGNSA. The CDR3 nucleotides are TGTGCCAGCAGCTCGGATATACGGAACACCGGGGAGCTGTTTTTT. Its protein is CASSSDIRNTGELFF. Looking up the rest from reference TRBV7-2 and TRBJ2-2 gives the full variable domain: GAGVSQSPSNKVTEKGKDVELRCDPISGHTALYWYRQSLGQGLEFLIYFQGNSAPDKSGLPSDRFSAERTGGSVSTLTIQRTQQEDSAVYLCASSSDIRNTGELFFGEGSRLTVL.